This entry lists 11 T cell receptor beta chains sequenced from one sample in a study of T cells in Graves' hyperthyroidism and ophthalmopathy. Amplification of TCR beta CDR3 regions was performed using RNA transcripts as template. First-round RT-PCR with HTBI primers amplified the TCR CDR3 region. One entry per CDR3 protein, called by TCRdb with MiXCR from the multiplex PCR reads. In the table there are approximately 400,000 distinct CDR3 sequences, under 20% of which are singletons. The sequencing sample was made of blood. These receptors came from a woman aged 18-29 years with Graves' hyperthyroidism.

CDR3 nucleotide sequence: TGTGCCAGCACGTCCGAGGGACTTTTCACCGGGGAGCTGTTTTTT. Protein product: CASTSEGLFTGELFF. The genes are TRBV11-2 and TRBJ2-2; possible D gene TRBD2, 6 bases. V dropped 7 bases and J dropped 4 bases, with 16 bases sitting between them. This CDR3 spans 15 amino acids. Germline CDR1 is SGHAT and CDR2 is FQNNGV.

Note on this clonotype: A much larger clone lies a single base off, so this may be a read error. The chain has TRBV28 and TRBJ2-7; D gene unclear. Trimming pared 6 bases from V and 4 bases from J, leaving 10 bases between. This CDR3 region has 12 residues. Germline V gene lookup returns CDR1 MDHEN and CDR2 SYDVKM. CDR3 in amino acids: CASSIINYEQYF. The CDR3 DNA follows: TGTGCCAGCAGCATTATTAATTACGAGCAGTACTTC.

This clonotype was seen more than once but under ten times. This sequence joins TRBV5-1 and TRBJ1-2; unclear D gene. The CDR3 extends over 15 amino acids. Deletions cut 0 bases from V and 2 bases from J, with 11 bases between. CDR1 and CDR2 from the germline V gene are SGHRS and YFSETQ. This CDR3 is CASSLAIAGNYGYTF. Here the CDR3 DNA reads TGCGCCAGCAGCTTGGCCATAGCGGGGAACTATGGCTACACCTTC.

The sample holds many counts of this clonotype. The CDR3: CASSWGSASYEQYF. As DNA, the CDR3 is TGTGCCAGCAGTTGGGGGTCGGCCTCCTACGAGCAGTACTTC. The chain combines TRBV12-3 or TRBV12-4 with TRBJ2-7, with D perhaps TRBD1 or TRBD2 (5 bases each). CDR3 length: 14 residues. V lost 4 bases and J 0 bases, leaving 10 bases between the germline ends.

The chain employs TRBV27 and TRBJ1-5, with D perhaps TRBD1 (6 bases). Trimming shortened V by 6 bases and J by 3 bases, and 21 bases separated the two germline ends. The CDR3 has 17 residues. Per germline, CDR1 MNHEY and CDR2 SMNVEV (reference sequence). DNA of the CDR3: TGTGCCAGCAGCTCTTTGTCGGGGGGGGGGGCCAATCAGCCCCAGCATTTT. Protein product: CASSSLSGGGANQPQHF.

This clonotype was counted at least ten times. The CDR3 here is CSATRTSGGYEQYF. The CDR3 region has the DNA TGCAGCGCCACTCGGACTAGCGGGGGGTACGAGCAGTACTTC. J is TRBJ2-7 and V is TRBV29-1, with 14 nucleotides matching TRBD2. V trimming: 7 bases; J trimming: 4 bases; junction bases outside the gene matches: 6. This CDR3 is built from 14 residues. The germline V gene has CDR1 SQVTM and CDR2 ANQGSEA.

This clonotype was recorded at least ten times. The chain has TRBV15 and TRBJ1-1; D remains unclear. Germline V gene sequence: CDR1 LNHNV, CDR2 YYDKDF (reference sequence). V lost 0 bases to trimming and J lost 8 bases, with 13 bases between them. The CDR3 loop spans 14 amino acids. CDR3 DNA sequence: TGTGCCACCAGCAGAGATCCAACCCCAACCGAAGCTTTCTTT. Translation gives CATSRDPTPTEAFF.

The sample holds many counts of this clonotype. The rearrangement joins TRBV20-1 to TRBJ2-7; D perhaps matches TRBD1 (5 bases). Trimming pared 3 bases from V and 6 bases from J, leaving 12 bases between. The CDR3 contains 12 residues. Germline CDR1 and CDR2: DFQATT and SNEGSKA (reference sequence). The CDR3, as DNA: TGCAGTGCTAGCAGGGATTCGGGCGAGCAGTACTTC. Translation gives CSASRDSGEQYF.

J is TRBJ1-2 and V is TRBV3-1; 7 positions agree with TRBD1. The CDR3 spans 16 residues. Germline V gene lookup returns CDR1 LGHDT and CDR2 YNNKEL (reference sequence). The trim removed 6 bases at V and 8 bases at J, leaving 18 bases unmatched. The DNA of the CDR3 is TGTGCCAGCAGACCCAGTATCGGAGGGGGCGCAAACGGCTACACCTTC. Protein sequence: CASRPSIGGGANGYTF.

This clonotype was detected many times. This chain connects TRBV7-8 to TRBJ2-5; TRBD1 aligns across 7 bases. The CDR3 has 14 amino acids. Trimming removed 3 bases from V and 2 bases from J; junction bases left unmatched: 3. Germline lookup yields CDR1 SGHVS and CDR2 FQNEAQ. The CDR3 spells CASSLRTGQETQYF. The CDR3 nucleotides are TGTGCCAGCAGCTTGCGGACAGGTCAAGAGACCCAGTACTTC.

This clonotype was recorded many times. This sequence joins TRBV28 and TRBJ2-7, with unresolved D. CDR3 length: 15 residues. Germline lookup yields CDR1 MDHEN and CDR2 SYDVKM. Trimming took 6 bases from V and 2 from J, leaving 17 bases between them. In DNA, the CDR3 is TGTGCCAGCAGACCCGACACGAAGTATCCCTACGAGCAGTACTTC. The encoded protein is CASRPDTKYPYEQYF. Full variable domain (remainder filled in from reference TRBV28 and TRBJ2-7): DVKVTQSSRYLVKRTGEKVFLECVQDMDHENMFWYRQDPGLGLRLIYFSYDVKMKEKGDIPEGYSVSREKKERFSLILESASTNQTSMYLCASRPDTKYPYEQYFGPGTRLTVT.